This T cell receptor (beta chain) originates from a study of shared clonotypes between healthy human individuals. Genomic DNA from each subset was divided evenly over several immunoSEQ plates. Sequencing used immunoSEQ multiplex PCR; TCRdb keeps in-frame clones, though not all of them. Of around 2,000,000 clones in the sample, roughly 96% were seen once. General study results and limits: Rarefaction revealed incomplete sorted-subset sequencing despite large depth.

The V gene's germline CDR1 is MNHEY and CDR2 SVGAGI. V lost 5 bases and J lost 10, with 14 bases in between. The CDR3 has 12 residues. This clone occurred once. Its antigen is not identified. V usage is TRBV6-5 and J usage is TRBJ1-1; possibly TRBD1 for D (6 bases). Specimen: naive CD4+ T cells sorted from blood. The subset: CD45RA+ positively selected. This TCR derives from a man aged 18 to 29 in good health. The CDR3: CASSTTGLGAFF. CDR3 bases: TGTGCCAGCAGTACGACAGGTTTGGGAGCTTTCTTT.